The 3 T cell receptor beta chains listed next were all sequenced from one sample in a study of tumor-infiltrating lymphocytes in primary liver carcinoma. Bulk tissue was left unsorted, and RNA and DNA were co-extracted from 20-30 mg of it. The template, approximately 500 ng total RNA, yielded TCR beta cDNA made with a constant-region primer. Three nested multiplex PCR rounds of slightly modified ARM-PCR generated TCR beta libraries. In the first two PCR rounds, TRBV1-TRBV30 forward primers were paired with a C-beta reverse primer, and each round lasted approximately 9 cycles. TCRdb re-derived calls from the multiplex PCR reads in MiXCR, one entry per CDR3 protein. The sample records 30,000 to 35,000 distinct CDR3 sequences, over 65% being singletons. The sequenced sample consisted of liver tumor tissue from sampling region 5. Stated subset: tumor region T5, tumor centre. The receptors stem from a man aged 35 to 55 with primary liver carcinoma and hepatitis B virus infection.

The rearrangement joins TRBV29-1 to TRBJ2-3; 9 bases agree with TRBD1. Germline assignment: CDR1 SQVTM and CDR2 ANQGSEA. The junction had 9 bases not matched to a gene; V was cut back by 6 bases and J by 2 bases. CDR3 size: 15 residues. The CDR3 loop is CSVPRGQGFTDTQYF. CDR3 DNA: TGCAGCGTACCCCGTGGACAGGGGTTCACAGATACGCAGTATTTT.

The chain has TRBV10-3 and TRBJ2-7; 9 nucleotides line up with TRBD2. Germline lookup yields CDR1 ENHRY and CDR2 SYGVKD. The CDR3 is made up of 19 amino acids. The ends lost 7 bases at V and 0 bases at J; junction bases unmatched: 19. The DNA of the CDR3 is TGTGCCATCACCAAACGATCGGGACTAGCAGAATGGTTCTCCTACGAGCAGTACTTC. It specifies CAITKRSGLAEWFSYEQYF.

V gene TRBV11-2 combines with J gene TRBJ2-2; a possible D gene is TRBD2 (5 bases). Germline V lookup: CDR1 SGHAT, CDR2 FQNNGV. The V and J ends lost 3 bases and 8 bases respectively, with 16 bases between them. This CDR3 has 15 amino acids. The CDR3 protein is CASSFTGSNKGELFF. In DNA form, the CDR3 reads TGTGCCAGCAGCTTTACGGGATCGAACAAAGGGGAGCTGTTTTTT.